The source of this T cell receptor (beta chain) is a study of blood T cell repertoires in COVID-19. Overall study: Samples taken during acute and convalescent COVID-19 were collected in the United States, Italy and Spain. Nucleic acid was either cDNA or gDNA, and it came from T cells, B-cell-depleted T cells, or PBMCs.

In the authors' methods: Estimated nucleated cell counts came from reference gene primer amplification. Sequencing used immunoSEQ multiplex PCR; TCRdb keeps in-frame clones, though not all of them. That table furnishes V, J and clone size, whereas the DNA furnished D and trimming. Of 200,000 to 300,000 clones in the sample, almost 85% were seen once. It was during active infection that Seattle patients were enrolled and then longitudinally followed. In germline, CDR1 is SGHTA, CDR2 FQGNSA. Deletions cut 5 bases from V and 7 bases from J, with 20 bases between. This CDR3 has 15 residues. A few counts support this clone.

Sequencing used peripheral blood. The sequence was collected from a man aged 45-65 years with COVID-19, enrolled during active disease. This chain connects TRBV7-2 to TRBJ1-2, with a tentative D call TRBD1 (6 bases). CDR3 in amino acids: CASSTGTSLGGGYTF. The DNA of the CDR3 is TGTGCCAGCAGCACCGGGACGTCTTTAGGGGGTGGCTACACCTTC.